This T cell receptor (beta chain) emerged from a study of post-analysis software for immune sequencing data. Germline values: CDR1 SGHRS, CDR2 YFSETQ. CDR3 length: 18 residues. The trim removed 2 bases at V and 1 base at J, leaving 13 bases unmatched. As regards this clonotype: The antigen remains undetermined.

General study results and limits: Controls showed lower frequencies than patients for several TRBV segments, and TRBV5-6, TRBV5-1 and TRBV20-1 were among these.

Every TCR beta cDNA library bore unique molecular identifiers. One entry per CDR3 protein results from TCRdb running MiXCR on the PCR reads. Counted here are hundreds of thousands of distinct CDR3 sequences, 44% occurring once; the ten biggest clones make up more than 1.5%. The sequenced sample consisted of blood. The genes are TRBV5-1 and TRBJ1-1, with 8 bases that match TRBD1. The source of this sequence is a girl aged 5 to 17 with multiple sclerosis. Here the CDR3 DNA reads TGCGCCAGCAGCTTACTACTTATCGGACAGGGAGGGAACACTGAAGCTTTCTTT. It translates to CASSLLLIGQGGNTEAFF.